This T cell receptor (beta chain) was sequenced in a study of radiotherapy plus CTLA-4 blockade in lung cancer. On the study more broadly: The study recorded objective responses in roughly 20% of patients and disease control in around 33%. Notes on the study in general: Once radiotherapy plus ipilimumab had been given, TCR clones derived from tumor expanded in blood. Increased serum interferon-beta after radiation also reportedly predicted response strongly.

The protocol was immunoSEQ multiplex PCR, while the TCRdb copy is restricted to in-frame clones and leaves out a portion. Altogether more than 90,000 clones are present, 78% being singletons, with the ten largest covering roughly 5.3%. This clone was detected a few times. Its specificity is not known. It was focal radiation plus CTLA-4 blockade with ipilimumab that patients with chemo-refractory metastatic non-small-cell lung cancer received. This receptor was taken from a human donor with non-small cell lung cancer who had a partial response to radiotherapy plus ipilimumab. The input for sequencing was peripheral blood, taken from a patient treated with radiotherapy plus ipilimumab.

CDR3 coding DNA: TGTGCCAGCAGCTTATGGAGGAAACGGGAGATACAAGAGACCCAGTACTTC. Residues: CASSLWRKREIQETQYF. V usage is TRBV7-8 and J usage is TRBJ2-5, with a weak D call TRBD2 (6 bases). This CDR3 is 17 amino acids long. Between the trimmed V and J ends, which lost 2 bases and 2 bases, there was a span of 18 bases. Per the germline V gene, CDR1 is SGHVS and CDR2 is FQNEAQ.